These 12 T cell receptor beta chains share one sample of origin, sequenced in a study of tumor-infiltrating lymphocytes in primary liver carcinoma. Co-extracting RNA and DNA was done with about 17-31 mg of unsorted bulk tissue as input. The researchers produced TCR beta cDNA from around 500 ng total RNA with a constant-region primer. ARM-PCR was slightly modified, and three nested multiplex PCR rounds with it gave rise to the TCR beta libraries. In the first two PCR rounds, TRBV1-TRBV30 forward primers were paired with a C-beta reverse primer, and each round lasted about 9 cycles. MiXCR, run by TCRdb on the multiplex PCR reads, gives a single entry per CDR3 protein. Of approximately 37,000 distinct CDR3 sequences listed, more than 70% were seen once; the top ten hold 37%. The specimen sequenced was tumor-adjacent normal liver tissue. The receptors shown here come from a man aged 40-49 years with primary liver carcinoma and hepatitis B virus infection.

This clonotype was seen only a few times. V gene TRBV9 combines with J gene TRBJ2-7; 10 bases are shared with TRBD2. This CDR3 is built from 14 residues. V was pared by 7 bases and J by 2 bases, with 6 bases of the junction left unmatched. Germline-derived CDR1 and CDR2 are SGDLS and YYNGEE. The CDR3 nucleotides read TGTGCCAGCTCTCTAGCGGGAGAGACCTACGAGCAGTACTTC. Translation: CASSLAGETYEQYF.

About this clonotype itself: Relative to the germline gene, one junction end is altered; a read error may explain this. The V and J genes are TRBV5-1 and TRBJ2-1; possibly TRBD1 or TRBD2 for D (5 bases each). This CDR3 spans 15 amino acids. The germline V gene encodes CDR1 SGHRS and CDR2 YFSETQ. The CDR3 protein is CASGLEGSSFNEQFF. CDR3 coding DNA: TGTGCCAGCGGCTTAGAGGGGAGCTCCTTCAATGAGCAGTTCTTC.

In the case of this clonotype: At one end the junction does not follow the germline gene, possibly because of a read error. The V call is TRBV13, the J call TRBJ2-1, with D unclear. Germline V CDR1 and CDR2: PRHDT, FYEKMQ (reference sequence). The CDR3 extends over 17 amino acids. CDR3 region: CASSFGLGGSSYSEQFF. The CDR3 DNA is TGTGCCAGCAGCTTTGGGTTGGGCGGTAGCTCCTACAGTGAGCAGTTCTTC.

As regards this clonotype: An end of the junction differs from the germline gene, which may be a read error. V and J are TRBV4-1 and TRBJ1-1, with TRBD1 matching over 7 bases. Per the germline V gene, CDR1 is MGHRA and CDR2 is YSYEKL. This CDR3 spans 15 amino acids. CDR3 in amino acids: CVSSHQDRLSTEAFF. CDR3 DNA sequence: TGCGTCAGCAGCCACCAGGACAGGTTGAGCACTGAAGCTTTCTTT.

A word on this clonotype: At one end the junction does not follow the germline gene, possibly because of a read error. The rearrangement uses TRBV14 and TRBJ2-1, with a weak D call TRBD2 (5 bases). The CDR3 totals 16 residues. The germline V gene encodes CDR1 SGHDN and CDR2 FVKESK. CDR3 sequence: CAGSAVSGWVNNEQFF. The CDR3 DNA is TGTGCCGGCAGCGCCGTATCGGGATGGGTAAACAATGAGCAGTTCTTC.

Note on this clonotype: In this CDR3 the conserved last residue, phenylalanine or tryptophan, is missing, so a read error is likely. CDR3 amino acids: CATREAGELFS. The CDR3 DNA sequence: TGTGCCACTCGGGAGGCCGGGGAGCTGTTTTCT. The gene calls are TRBV10-3 and TRBJ2-2; 7 bases align to TRBD2. The germline gives CDR1 ENHRY, CDR2 SYGVKD. There are 11 residues in the CDR3. Trimming cost V 10 bases and J 6 bases; bases outside gene matches: 2.

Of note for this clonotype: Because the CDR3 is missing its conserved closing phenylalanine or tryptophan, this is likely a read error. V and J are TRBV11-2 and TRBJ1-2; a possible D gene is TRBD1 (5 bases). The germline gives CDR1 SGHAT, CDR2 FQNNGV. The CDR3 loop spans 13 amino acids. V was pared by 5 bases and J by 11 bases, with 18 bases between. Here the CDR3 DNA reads TGTGCCAGCAGCCCCGGGACTAACTATAGGTACACCCTC. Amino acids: CASSPGTNYRYTL.

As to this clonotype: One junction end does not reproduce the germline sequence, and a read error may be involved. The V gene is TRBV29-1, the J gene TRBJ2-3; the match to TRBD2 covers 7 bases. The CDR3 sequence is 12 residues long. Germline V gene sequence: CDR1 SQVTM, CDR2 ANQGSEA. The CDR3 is CSVEDRGDMQYF. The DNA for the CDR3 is TGTAGCGTTGAAGATCGGGGGGATATGCAGTATTTT.

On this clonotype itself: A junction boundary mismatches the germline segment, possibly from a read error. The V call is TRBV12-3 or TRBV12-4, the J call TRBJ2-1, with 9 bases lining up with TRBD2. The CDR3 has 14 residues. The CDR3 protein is CASPSSGKAGEQFF. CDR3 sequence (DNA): TGCGCCAGCCCCTCTAGCGGGAAGGCGGGGGAGCAGTTCTTC.

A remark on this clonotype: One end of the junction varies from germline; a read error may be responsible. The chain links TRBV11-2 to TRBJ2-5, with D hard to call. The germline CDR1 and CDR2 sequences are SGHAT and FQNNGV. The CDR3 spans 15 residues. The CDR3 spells CASRPVELVPETQYF. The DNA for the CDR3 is TGCGCCAGCAGGCCCGTCGAGCTAGTCCCAGAGACCCAGTACTTC.

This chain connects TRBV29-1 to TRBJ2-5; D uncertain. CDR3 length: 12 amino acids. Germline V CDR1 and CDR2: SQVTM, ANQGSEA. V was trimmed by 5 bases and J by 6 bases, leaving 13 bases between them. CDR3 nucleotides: TGCAGCGTTCCAATGGGCGTGAAGACCCAGTACTTC. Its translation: CSVPMGVKTQYF.

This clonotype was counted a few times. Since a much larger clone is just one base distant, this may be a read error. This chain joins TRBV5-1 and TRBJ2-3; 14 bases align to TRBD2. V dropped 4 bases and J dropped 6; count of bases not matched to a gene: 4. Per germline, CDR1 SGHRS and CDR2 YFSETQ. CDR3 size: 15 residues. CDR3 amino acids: CASSLRTSGGDTQYF. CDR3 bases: TGCGCCAGCAGCCTACGGACTAGCGGGGGGGATACGCAGTATTTT.